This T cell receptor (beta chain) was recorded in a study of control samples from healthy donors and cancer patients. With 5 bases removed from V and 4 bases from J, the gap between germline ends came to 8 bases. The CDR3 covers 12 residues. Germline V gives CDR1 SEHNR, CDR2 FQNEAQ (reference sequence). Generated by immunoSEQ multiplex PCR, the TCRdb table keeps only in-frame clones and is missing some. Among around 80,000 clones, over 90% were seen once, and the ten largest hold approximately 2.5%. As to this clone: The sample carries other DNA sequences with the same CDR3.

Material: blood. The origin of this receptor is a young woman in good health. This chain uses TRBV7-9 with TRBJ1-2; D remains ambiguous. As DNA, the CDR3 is TGTGCCAGCAGCCTTGAGGGCTATGGCTACACCTTC. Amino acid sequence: CASSLEGYGYTF.